The 2 T cell receptor beta chains below come from one sample, sequenced in a study of T cells expressing NK-cell markers. Using the 5' RACE reads, TCRdb records one entry per CDR3 protein without DNA. The sample table sets out 90,000 to 130,000 distinct CDR3 sequences. Sequencing was carried out using blood T cells: a sorted CD56 or NKG2C T cell subset, CD4+ or CD8+ T cells, or bulk PBMC T cells (not recorded which). These receptors were taken from a woman aged 18 to 75 in good health.

The chain links TRBV21-1 to TRBJ2-2; TCRdb indicates TRBD2, and absent DNA this call remains unverified. TRBV21-1 is a documented pseudogene. CDR3 length: 18 amino acids. The CDR3 here is CASSNYPSGSPNTGELFF.

The CDR3 loop reads CASSFLEISYNEQFF. V usage is TRBV7-2 and J usage is TRBJ2-1. The CDR3 length is 15 residues. Germline CDR1 is SGHTA and CDR2 is FQGNSA.